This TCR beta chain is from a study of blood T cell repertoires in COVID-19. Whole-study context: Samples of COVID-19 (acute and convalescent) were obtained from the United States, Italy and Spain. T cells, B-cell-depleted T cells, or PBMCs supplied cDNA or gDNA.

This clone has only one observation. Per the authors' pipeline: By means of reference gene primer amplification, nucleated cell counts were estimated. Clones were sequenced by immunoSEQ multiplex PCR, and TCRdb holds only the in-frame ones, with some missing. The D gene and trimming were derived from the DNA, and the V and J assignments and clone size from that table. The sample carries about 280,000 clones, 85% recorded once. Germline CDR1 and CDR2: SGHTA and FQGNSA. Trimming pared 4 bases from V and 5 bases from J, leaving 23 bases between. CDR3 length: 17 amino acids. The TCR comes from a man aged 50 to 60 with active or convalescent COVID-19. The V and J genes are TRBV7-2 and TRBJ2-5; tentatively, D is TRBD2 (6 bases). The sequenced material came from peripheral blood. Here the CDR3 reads CASSYHSQAGFEETQYF. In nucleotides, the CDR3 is TGTGCCAGCAGCTACCACTCCCAGGCGGGATTCGAGGAGACCCAGTACTTC.